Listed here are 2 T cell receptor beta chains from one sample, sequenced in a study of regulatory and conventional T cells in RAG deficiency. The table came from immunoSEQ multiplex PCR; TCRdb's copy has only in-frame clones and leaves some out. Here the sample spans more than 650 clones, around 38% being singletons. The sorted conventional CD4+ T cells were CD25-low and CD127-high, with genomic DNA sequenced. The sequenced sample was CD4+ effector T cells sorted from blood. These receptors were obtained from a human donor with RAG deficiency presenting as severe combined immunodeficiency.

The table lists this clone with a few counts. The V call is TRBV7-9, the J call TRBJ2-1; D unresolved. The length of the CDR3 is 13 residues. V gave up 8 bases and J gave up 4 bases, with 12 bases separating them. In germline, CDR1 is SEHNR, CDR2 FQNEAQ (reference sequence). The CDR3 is CASPPLIYNEQFF. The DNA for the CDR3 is TGTGCCAGCCCCCCCCTTATATACAATGAGCAGTTCTTC.

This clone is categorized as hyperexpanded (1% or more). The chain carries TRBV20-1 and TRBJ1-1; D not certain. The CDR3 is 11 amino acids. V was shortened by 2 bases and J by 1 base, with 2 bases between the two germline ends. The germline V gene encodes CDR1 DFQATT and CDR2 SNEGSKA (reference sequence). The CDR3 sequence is CSARQNTEAFF. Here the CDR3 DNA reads TGCAGTGCTAGACAGAACACTGAAGCTTTCTTT.